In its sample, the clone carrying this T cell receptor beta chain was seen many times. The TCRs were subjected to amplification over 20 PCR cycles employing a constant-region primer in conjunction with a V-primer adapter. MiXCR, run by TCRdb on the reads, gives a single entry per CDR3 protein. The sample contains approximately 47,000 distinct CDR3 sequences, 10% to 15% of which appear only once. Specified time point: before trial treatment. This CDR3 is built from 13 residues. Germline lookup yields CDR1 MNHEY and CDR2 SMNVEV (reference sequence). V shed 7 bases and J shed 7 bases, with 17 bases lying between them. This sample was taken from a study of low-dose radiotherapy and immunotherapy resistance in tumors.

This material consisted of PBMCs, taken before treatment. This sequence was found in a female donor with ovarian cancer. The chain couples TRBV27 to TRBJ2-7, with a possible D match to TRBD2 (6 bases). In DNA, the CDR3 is TGTGCCAGCATGACGGCGGGATGGCGGGAGCAGTACTTC. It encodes CASMTAGWREQYF.